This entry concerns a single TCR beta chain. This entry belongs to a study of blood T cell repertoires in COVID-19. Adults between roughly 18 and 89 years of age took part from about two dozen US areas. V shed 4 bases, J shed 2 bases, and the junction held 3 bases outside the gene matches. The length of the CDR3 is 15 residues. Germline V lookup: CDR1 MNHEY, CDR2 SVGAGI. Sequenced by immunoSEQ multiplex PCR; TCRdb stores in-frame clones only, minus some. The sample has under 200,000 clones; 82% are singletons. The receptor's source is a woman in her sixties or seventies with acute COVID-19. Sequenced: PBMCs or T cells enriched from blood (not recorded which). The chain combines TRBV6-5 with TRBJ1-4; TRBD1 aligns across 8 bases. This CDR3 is CASSSSGGTNEKLFF. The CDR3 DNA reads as TGTGCCAGCAGTTCGTCAGGGGGCACTAATGAAAAACTGTTTTTT.